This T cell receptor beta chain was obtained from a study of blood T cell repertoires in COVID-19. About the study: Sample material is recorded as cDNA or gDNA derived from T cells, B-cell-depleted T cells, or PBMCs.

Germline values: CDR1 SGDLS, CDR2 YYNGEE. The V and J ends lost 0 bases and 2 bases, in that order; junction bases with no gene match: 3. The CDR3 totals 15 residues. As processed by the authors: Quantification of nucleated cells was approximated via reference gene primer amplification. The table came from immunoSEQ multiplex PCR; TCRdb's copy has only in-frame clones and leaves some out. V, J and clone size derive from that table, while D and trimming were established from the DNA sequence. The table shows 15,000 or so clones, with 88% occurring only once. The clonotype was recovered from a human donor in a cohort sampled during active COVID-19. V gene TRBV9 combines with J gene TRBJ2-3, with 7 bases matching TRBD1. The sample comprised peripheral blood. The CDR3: CASSVVGQNTDTQYF. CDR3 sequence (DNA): TGTGCCAGCAGCGTAGTGGGACAGAACACAGATACGCAGTATTTT.